This T cell receptor (beta chain) was sequenced for a study of control samples from healthy donors and cancer patients. Sequencing was performed with immunoSEQ multiplex PCR; in TCRdb, only in-frame clones are kept and a portion is missing. The sample carries around 97,000 clones, roughly 90% recorded once. Sequences were obtained from PBMCs. This TCR was sampled from a man aged 55 to 70 with lung cancer.

DNA of the CDR3: TGTGCCAGCAGACCGGGACATTTCTACGAGCAGTACTTC. Its translation is CASRPGHFYEQYF. The chain joins TRBV27 to TRBJ2-7; D possibly corresponds to TRBD1 (6 bases). From germline, CDR1 is MNHEY and CDR2 SMNVEV (reference sequence). Trimming cost V 6 bases and J 3 bases, with 12 bases left between them. The CDR3 extends over 13 amino acids.